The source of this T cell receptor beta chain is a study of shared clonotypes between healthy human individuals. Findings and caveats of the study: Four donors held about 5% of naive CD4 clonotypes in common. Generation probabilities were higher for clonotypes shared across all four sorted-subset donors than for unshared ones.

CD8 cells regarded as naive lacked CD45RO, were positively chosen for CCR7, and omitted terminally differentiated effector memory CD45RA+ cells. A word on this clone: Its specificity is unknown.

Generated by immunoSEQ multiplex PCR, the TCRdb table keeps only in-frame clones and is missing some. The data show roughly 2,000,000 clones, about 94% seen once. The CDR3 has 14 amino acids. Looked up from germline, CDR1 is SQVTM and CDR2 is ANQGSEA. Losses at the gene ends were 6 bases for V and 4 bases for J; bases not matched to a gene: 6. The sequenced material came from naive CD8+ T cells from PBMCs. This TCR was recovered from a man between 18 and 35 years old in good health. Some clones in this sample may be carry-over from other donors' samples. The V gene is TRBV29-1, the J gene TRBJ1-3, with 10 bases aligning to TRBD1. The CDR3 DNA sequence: TGCAGCGTCGGGACAGGGGTTACAGGAAACACCATATATTTT. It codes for CSVGTGVTGNTIYF.